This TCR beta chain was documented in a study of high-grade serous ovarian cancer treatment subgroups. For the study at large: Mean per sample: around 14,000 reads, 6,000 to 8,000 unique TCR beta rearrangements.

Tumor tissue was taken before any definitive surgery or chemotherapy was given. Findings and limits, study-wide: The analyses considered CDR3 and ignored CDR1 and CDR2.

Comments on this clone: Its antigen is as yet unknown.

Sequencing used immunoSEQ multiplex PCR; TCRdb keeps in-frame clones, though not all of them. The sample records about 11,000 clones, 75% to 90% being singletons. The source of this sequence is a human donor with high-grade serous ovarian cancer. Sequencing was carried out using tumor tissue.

Here the CDR3 DNA reads TGTGCCAGCAGCACAATAGCGGGACGCTCCTACAATGAGCAGTTCTTC. It translates to CASSTIAGRSYNEQFF. The chain combines TRBV7-8 with TRBJ2-1; 8 bases align to TRBD2. Trimming cost V 5 bases and J 0 bases; bases outside gene matches: 6. The CDR3 is made up of 16 amino acids. From germline, CDR1 is SGHVS and CDR2 FQNEAQ.